This T cell receptor beta chain was retrieved from a study of blood T cells in healthy people across ages. A second about 7 to 12 cycle PCR used barcoded and J-beta primers. TCRdb re-called the 5' RACE reads with MiXCR, one entry per CDR3 protein. The table has more than 900,000 distinct CDR3 sequences, approximately 25% seen once. The sample also formed part of further work on T cells of mothers and their children. That paper states: Barcodes for each sample and 2-4 random nucleotides were added by the M1S primer used in the second PCR. Pairs that are related and pairs that are unrelated have TCR recombination output shaped similarly by thymic selection. The authors found no persistent microchimeric T cell clones.

The sample taken for sequencing was blood. This sequence was found in a girl aged 2 to 10 in good health.

The CDR3 coding sequence is TGCGCCAGCAGCCAAGAGAGATTTCAGGGGCCTGATGAAAAACTGTTTTTT. Its protein product is CASSQERFQGPDEKLFF. The chain combines TRBV4-3 with TRBJ1-4; D is perhaps TRBD1 (6 bases). The CDR3 sequence is 17 residues long. Germline V CDR1 and CDR2: LGHNA, YSLEER. V was clipped by 0 bases and J by 6 bases, with 17 bases between them.